This TCR beta chain was observed in a study of graft-versus-host responses after intestinal transplantation. Overall study context: Multivisceral, liver-intestinal, or isolated intestinal transplants were received by the recipients. All recipients were given anti-thymocyte globulin induction, and tacrolimus and steroids were then administered for around three years. Study results and limitations: Early post-transplant HvG declines tracked with peak circulating GvH clone levels.

Using immunoSEQ multiplex PCR, the repertoire was profiled, and TCRdb retains in-frame clones only, with some absent. The repertoire has about 26,000 clones, roughly 82% of them found once; the top ten carry roughly 0.7%. From germline, CDR1 is LNHDA and CDR2 SQIVND (reference sequence). The CDR3 extends over 12 amino acids. V lost 3 bases and J 1 base, leaving 0 bases between the germline ends. This clone was seen only a few times. Its antigen remains unidentified. The sequence was obtained from a human donor who received an intestinal transplant. The chain links TRBV19 to TRBJ2-2; D gene uncertain. Source: unstimulated CD4+ T cells sorted from spleen or lymph node cells, taken before intestinal transplant. The CDR3 loop reads CASSMNTGELFF. The CDR3 DNA sequence: TGTGCCAGTAGTATGAACACCGGGGAGCTGTTTTTT. Together with reference TRBV19 and TRBJ2-2, the CDR3 gives the full variable domain: DGGITQSPKYLFRKEGQNVTLSCEQNLNHDAMYWYRQDPGQGLRLIYYSQIVNDFQKGDIAEGYSVSREKKESFPLTVTSAQKNPTAFYLCASSMNTGELFFGEGSRLTVL.